The following is a T cell receptor (beta chain) sequence with its context. Its antigen is unidentified. The table came from immunoSEQ multiplex PCR; TCRdb's copy has only in-frame clones and leaves some out. The sample has some 110,000 clones, roughly 87% seen once; the top ten hold roughly 19%. The CDR3 is 16 residues long. V trimming: 3 bases; J trimming: 8 bases; junction bases outside the gene matches: 15. Germline-derived CDR1 and CDR2 are SEHNR and FQNEAQ (reference sequence). The time point here: cycle 4 day 1 (C4D1), after 5 to 7 weeks of nivolumab. There was relapse after autologous stem cell transplantation in every patient, and there was variation in brentuximab vedotin exposure. The data belong to a study of PD-1 blockade in classical Hodgkin lymphoma. Whole-study findings and limits: Complete responders' baseline diversity resembled that of newly diagnosed patients. Exclusion removed patients who began nivolumab under 1 year after ASCT. Reasons behind the repertoire differences stay unclear, perhaps disease activity or earlier therapy.

The material was peripheral blood mononuclear cells (PBMCs), obtained before the fourth cycle of nivolumab. The chain carries TRBV7-9 and TRBJ1-1, with TRBD1 identical over 7 bases. This receptor was identified in a human donor with classical Hodgkin lymphoma. CDR3: CASSFPKSGGPVEAFF. For the CDR3, the DNA is TGTGCCAGCAGCTTCCCTAAGTCAGGGGGGCCGGTGGAAGCTTTCTTT.